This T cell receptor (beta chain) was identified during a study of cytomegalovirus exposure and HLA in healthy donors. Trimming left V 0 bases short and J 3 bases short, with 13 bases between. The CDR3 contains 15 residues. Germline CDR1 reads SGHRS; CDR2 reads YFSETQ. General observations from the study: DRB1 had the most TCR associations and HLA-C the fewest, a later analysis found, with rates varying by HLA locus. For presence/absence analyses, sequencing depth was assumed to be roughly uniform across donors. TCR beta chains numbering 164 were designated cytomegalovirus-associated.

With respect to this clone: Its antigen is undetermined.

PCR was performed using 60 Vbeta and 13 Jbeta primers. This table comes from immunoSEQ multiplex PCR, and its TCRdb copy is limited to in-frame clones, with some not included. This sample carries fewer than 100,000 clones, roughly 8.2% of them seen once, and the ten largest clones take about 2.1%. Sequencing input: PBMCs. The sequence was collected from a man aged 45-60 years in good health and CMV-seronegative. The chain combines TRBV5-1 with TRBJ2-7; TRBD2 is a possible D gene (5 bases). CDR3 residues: CASSLGHQRDYEQYF. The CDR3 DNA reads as TGCGCCAGCAGCTTGGGGCACCAGAGGGACTACGAGCAGTACTTC.